The present T cell receptor (beta chain) was sequenced within a study of T-cell reconstitution after alpha-beta-depleted transplantation in children. Details on this clonotype: Its specificity is not known.

Trimming stripped 4 bases from V and 7 bases from J, with 17 bases between. This CDR3 has 15 residues. The V gene's germline CDR1 is SGHRS and CDR2 YFSETQ. Preparing the TCRbeta library involved the use of unique molecular identifiers. TCRdb redid the calling of the PCR reads with MiXCR, one entry per CDR3 protein. The repertoire holds about a million distinct CDR3 sequences, about 31% seen once, with roughly 31% in the top ten. Study-level points and caveats: Surviving recipient T cells and intrathymic progenitors accounted for some patients' high TCRbeta diversity at day 60.

The source material was PBMCs, mostly from graft donor cells, sampled 360 days after TCRalphabeta/CD19-depleted stem cell transplant. The chain recombines TRBV5-1 with TRBJ2-2; tentative D call: TRBD2 (6 bases). The clonotype was recovered from a boy in the first two years of life who had a stem cell transplant for SCID, so the T cells may come from the graft donor. The CDR3 reads CASSPSGEGVGELFF. The CDR3 nucleotides are TGCGCCAGCAGCCCGTCGGGGGAAGGGGTCGGGGAGCTGTTTTTT. Filled out from reference TRBV5-1 and TRBJ2-2, the complete variable domain reads KAGVTQTPRYLIKTRGQQVTLSCSPISGHRSVSWYQQTPGQGLQFLFEYFSETQRNKGNFPGRFSGRQFSNSRSEMNVSTLELGDSALYLCASSPSGEGVGELFFGEGSRLTVL.